This is a list of T cell receptor beta chains from one sample in a study of blood T cell repertoires in COVID-19. Measured with immunoSEQ multiplex PCR; TCRdb has only the in-frame clones, and not every one. The sample has about 110,000 clones, approximately 88% seen once. The specimen sequenced was peripheral blood. All receptors come from a woman in her sixties or seventies with acute or convalescent COVID-19. CDR3s include the opening cysteine and the closing phenylalanine or tryptophan.

j_call v_call cdr3_aa
TRBJ1-1 TRBV19 CASSTQQGANTEAFF
TRBJ2-2 TRBV2 CASNFGGGNTGELFF
TRBJ2-2 TRBV29-1 CSVTGLLNTGELFF
TRBJ1-5 TRBV30 CAWRPGQASTQPQHF
TRBJ1-1 TRBV19 CASSASGGKGHTEAFF
TRBJ1-2 TRBV9 CASSVDRAAGYTF
TRBJ1-6 TRBV7-9 CASSQTGVRSPLHF
TRBJ2-3 TRBV30 CAWSVQAGVDTQYF
TRBJ1-1 TRBV11-2 CASSLAGGEAFF
TRBJ2-5 TRBV7-3 CASSPQPSGTQYF
TRBJ2-1 TRBV6-4 CASSPGLAGETEQFF
TRBJ1-4 TRBV6-5 CASSRDRVNEKLFF
TRBJ2-7 TRBV10-3 CAISARDRVSYEQYF
TRBJ2-1 TRBV6-5 CASSRGHEQFF
TRBJ1-2 TRBV28 CASSSSSDRVDYGYTF
TRBJ2-1 TRBV19 CASRDRTYNEQFF
TRBJ2-1 TRBV9 CASSPSGLYNEQFF
TRBJ2-3 TRBV3-1/TRBV3-2 CASSPWERGGRNTQYF
TRBJ1-1 TRBV7-9 CASSLHGTENTEAFF
TRBJ2-1 TRBV6-1 CASSDVFTSPQRNEQFF
TRBJ2-7 TRBV2 CASSELSYEQYF
TRBJ2-2 TRBV7-3 CASSPSHTGELFF
TRBJ1-2 TRBV7-8 CASSSPDRIGGGYTF
TRBJ1-1 TRBV6-2/TRBV6-3 CASSPRRTGKTEAFF
TRBJ2-7 TRBV3-1/TRBV3-2 CASSLEGGQPYEQYF
TRBJ2-7 TRBV4-2 CASSRSGGASGLYEQYF
TRBJ2-7 TRBV2 CASRAQRNSYEQYF
TRBJ2-7 TRBV5-1 CASSLRGQSSYEQYF
TRBJ2-7 TRBV29-1 CSVRDMYEQYF
TRBJ2-2 TRBV7-9 CASSFPGLGAGELFF
TRBJ2-2 TRBV5-1 CASSLRGGDTGELFF
TRBJ2-3 TRBV24-1 CATSSRGDTQYF
TRBJ1-1 TRBV30 CAWSTSGGTEAFF
TRBJ2-3 TRBV2 CASTSDSGSTDTQYF
TRBJ1-1 TRBV3-1/TRBV3-2 CASSTRRRGNTEAFF
TRBJ2-1 TRBV27 CASSFPGRNEQFF
TRBJ2-7 TRBV18 CASAGLYEQYF
TRBJ2-3 TRBV30 CAWKAGLAGVPSTDTQYF
TRBJ1-2 TRBV5-4 CASSLGSGRSYGYTF
TRBJ1-1 TRBV12-3/TRBV12-4 CASRLRVNTEAFF
TRBJ1-5 TRBV5-6 CASSSQGLGNQPQHF
TRBJ2-3 TRBV28 CASSSLGAPSTDTQYF
TRBJ2-3 TRBV5-1 CASSLGEGTQYF
TRBJ2-5 TRBV2 CASSAERQETQYF
TRBJ2-7 TRBV6-2/TRBV6-3 CASSYDLAALADSSYEQYF
TRBJ2-2 TRBV6-2/TRBV6-3 CASSYERGGTGELFF
TRBJ2-1 TRBV5-1 CASSPGTGINNEQFF
TRBJ1-1 TRBV7-9 CASSFRVNTEAFF